The 2 T cell receptor beta chains below come from one sample, sequenced in a study of cytotoxic CD8 clonotypes in ibrutinib-treated CLL (dated by TCRdb to about 2021). This specimen's time point label, interpreted: progressive disease on ibrutinib. The method behind the library was the immunoSEQ multiplex PCR assay. TCRdb provides this immuneACCESS table in a form limited to in-frame rearrangements. Some clones are lacking; in checked studies, under half of them reflect an unresolved V gene, and why the rest are absent is not known. For this sample the table gives nearly 300,000 clones, of which roughly three quarters were detected only once. The top ten clonotypes cover around 5.1% of the sample. Sequencing used PBMCs, obtained at disease progression, from a patient treated with ibrutinib. Every receptor here comes from a human donor with chronic lymphocytic leukemia.

This CDR3 is CASADRVTEAFF. CDR3 DNA: TGTGCCAGCGCCGACAGGGTAACTGAAGCTTTCTTT. This sequence joins TRBV18 and TRBJ1-1, with 7 bases fitting TRBD1. J lost 5 bases, V lost 8 bases, and 5 bases had no gene match. The CDR3 runs to 12 residues. CDR1 KGHSH and CDR2 LQKENI come from the germline V gene.

This rearrangement joins TRBV27 to TRBJ1-5; D is possibly TRBD1 (6 bases). CDR3 length equals 13 residues. Germline V CDR1 and CDR2: MNHEY, SMNVEV (reference sequence). V was trimmed by 7 bases and J by 5 bases, leaving 12 bases between them. The CDR3 DNA follows: TGTGCCAGCACCGACAGGAGCGATCAGCCCCAGCATTTT. Residues: CASTDRSDQPQHF.